The clone carrying this TCR beta chain was observed many times. The target antigen is unknown. All patients were untreated before thyroid surgery. The sample belongs to a study of metastatic and nonmetastatic thyroid tumors. Study details: For malignant and benign thyroid patients, tumor or nodule tissue and blood were the sources whose repertoires were compared.

Study findings and constraints: Compared with benign nodules, malignant thyroid tumors were reported to have significantly higher TCR beta diversity in both blood and tumor.

Germline V gene lookup returns CDR1 SGHAT and CDR2 FQDESV (reference sequence). The CDR3 has 17 amino acids. V lost 5 bases and J lost 4; bases outside the gene matches: 14. The authors' processing: Differences in CDR3 between clinicopathological groups were drawn on to build a classifier intended to discriminate distant-metastatic papillary thyroid cancer patients. TCRdb re-analyzed the PCR reads through MiXCR. Clone size and V and J calls follow TCRdb, not the original study. The sample carries more than 15,000 clones, around a sixth recorded once. The source material was blood. This clonotype was sampled from a male donor with papillary thyroid cancer or a benign thyroid nodule (not recorded which). Some clones in this sample may be carry-over from other donors' samples. This chain links TRBV11-1 with TRBJ2-3; TRBD2 aligns across 8 bases. The CDR3 sequence is CASSRTGASGYSDTQYF. The CDR3 DNA sequence: TGTGCCAGCAGCCGCACTGGGGCTAGCGGGTATTCAGATACGCAGTATTTT.